This TCR beta chain was identified during a study of CD8+ T cells in alopecia areata. The authors extracted RNA and reverse transcribed it into cDNA as the sequencing template. Generated by immunoSEQ multiplex PCR, the TCRdb table keeps only in-frame clones and is missing some. The table lists around 100,000 clones, approximately 52% of them singletons. Trimming took off 4 bases at V and 0 bases at J, with 4 bases between the two ends. The CDR3 contains 13 residues. Germline CDR1 SQVTM, CDR2 ANQGSEA. Study-wide findings and caveats: Higher clonality than in normal scalp was seen in lesional scalp, especially alopecia totalis/universalis.

This clone was counted between two and nine times. Its matching antigen is unknown. V gene TRBV29-1 combines with J gene TRBJ2-6; D unresolved. This receptor was obtained from a human donor in good health. Sample: CD4+ T cells sorted from blood. CDR3 loop: CSVAPSGANVLTF. In DNA, the CDR3 is TGCAGCGTTGCCCCCTCTGGGGCCAACGTCCTGACTTTC.